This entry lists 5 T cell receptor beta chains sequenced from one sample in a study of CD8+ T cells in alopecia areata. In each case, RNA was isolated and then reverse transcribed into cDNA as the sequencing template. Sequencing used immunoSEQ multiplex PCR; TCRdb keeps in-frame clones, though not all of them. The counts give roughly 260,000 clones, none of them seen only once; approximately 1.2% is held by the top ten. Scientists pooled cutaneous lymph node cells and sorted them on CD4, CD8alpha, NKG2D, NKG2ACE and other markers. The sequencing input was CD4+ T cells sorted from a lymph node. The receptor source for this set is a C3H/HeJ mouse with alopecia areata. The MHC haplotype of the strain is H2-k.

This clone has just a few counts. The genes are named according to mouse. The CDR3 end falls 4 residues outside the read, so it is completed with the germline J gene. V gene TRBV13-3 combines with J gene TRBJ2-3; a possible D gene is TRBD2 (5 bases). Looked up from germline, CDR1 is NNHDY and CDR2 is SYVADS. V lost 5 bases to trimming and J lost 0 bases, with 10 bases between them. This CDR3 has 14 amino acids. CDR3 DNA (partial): TGTGCCAGCAGGCTGGGTAAGAGTGCAGAA. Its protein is CASRLGKSAE. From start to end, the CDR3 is CASRLGKSAETLYF.

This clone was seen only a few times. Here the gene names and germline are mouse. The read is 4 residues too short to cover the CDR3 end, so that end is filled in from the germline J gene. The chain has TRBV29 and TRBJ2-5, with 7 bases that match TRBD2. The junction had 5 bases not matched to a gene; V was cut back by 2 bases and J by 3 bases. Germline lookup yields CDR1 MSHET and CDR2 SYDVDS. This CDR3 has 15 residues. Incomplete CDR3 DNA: TGTGCTAGCAGTTTAATAACTGGGGAACAAGAC. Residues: CASSLITGEQD. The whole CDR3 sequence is CASSLITGEQDTQYF.

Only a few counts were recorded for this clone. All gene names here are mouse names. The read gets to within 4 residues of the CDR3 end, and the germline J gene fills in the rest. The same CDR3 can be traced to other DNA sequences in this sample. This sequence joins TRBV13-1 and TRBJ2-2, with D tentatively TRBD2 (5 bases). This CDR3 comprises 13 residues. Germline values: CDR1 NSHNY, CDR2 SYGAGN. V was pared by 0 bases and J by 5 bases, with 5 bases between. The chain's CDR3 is CASSDAGTGQLYF. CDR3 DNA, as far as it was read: TGTGCCAGCAGTGATGCTGGGACCGGG.

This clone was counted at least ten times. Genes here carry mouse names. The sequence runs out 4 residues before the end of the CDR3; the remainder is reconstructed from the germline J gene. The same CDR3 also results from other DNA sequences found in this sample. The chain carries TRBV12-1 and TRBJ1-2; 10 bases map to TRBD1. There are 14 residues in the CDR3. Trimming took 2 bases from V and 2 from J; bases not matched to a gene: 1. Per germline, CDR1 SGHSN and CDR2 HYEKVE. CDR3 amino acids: CASSPTGGNSDYTF. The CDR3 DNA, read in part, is TGTGCCAGCTCTCCGACAGGGGGCAACTCC.

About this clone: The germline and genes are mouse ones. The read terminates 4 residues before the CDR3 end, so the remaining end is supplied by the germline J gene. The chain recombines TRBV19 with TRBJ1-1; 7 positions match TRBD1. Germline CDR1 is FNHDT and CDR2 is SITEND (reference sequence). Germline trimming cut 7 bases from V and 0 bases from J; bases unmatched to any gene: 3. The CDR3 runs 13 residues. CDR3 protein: CASPGQSNTEVFF. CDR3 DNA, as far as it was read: TGTGCCAGCCCGGGACAGTCAAACACA. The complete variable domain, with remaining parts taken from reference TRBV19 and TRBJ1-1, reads GGIITQTPKFLIGQEGQKLTLKCQQNFNHDTMYWYRQDSGKGLRLIYYSITENDLQKGDLSEGYDASREKKSSFSLTVTSAQKNEMAVFLCASPGQSNTEVFFGKGTRLTVV.